This T cell receptor beta chain was captured by sequencing in a study of cytomegalovirus exposure and HLA in healthy donors. Germline CDR1 and CDR2: SGHVS and FQNEAQ. The CDR3 contains 17 residues. V trimming: 2 bases; J trimming: 3 bases; junction bases outside the gene matches: 10. Clones were read by immunoSEQ multiplex PCR, and TCRdb kept only the in-frame ones, dropping some. The sample has approximately 230,000 clones; roughly 87% are singletons. The source material was PBMCs. The receptor's source is a man younger than 30 in good health and CMV-seropositive. The chain uses TRBV7-8 and TRBJ2-1; 7 bases align to TRBD2. In nucleotides, the CDR3 is TGTGCCAGCAGCTTATCGGCAGCGGGAATAAACTACAATGAGCAGTTCTTC. Translating it yields CASSLSAAGINYNEQFF.